A single sample is the source of the 32 T cell receptor beta chains below, sequenced in a study of blood T cell repertoires in COVID-19. TCRdb keeps only in-frame clones here, not all; method: immunoSEQ multiplex PCR. There are around 50,000 clones in the sample; roughly 84% occur only once, and roughly 8% lies in the top ten. The sample was peripheral blood. These receptors originate from a man between 50 and 59 years old with active COVID-19.

CDR3 region: CASSYLQGGTGELFF. Written as DNA, the CDR3 is TGTGCCAGCAGCTACCTACAGGGGGGCACCGGGGAGCTGTTTTTT. J is TRBJ2-2 and V is TRBV7-2; 8 bases align to TRBD1. The ends lost 4 bases at V and 4 bases at J; junction bases unmatched: 5. This CDR3 contains 15 residues. CDR1 and CDR2 (germline): SGHTA, FQGNSA.

The gene calls are TRBV28 and TRBJ2-5; 7 nucleotides align to TRBD1. This CDR3 has 15 residues. With 5 bases clipped from V and 1 base from J, the junction kept 7 bases outside the gene matches. The germline gives CDR1 MDHEN, CDR2 SYDVKM. This chain's CDR3 is CASSPPTGIQETQYF. The DNA for the CDR3 is TGTGCCAGCAGTCCCCCGACAGGGATCCAAGAGACCCAGTACTTC.

The chain couples TRBV3-1 (or the pseudogene TRBV3-2) to TRBJ2-6; D gene ambiguous. This CDR3 region has 15 residues. Looked up from germline, CDR1 is LGHDT and CDR2 is YNNKEL (reference sequence). Trimming removed 8 bases from V and 0 bases from J, with 11 bases in between. The CDR3 nucleotides read TGTGCCAGCGCTCAAGACACCTCTGGGGCCAACGTCCTGACTTTC. Its translation is CASAQDTSGANVLTF.

The gene calls are TRBV4-1 and TRBJ2-7; maybe TRBD2 (6 bases). Trimming pared 4 bases from V and 5 bases from J, leaving 21 bases between. CDR1 MGHRA and CDR2 YSYEKL come from the germline V gene. This CDR3 is 16 amino acids long. This chain's CDR3 is CASSLGTVTIPDEQYF. The CDR3 DNA follows: TGCGCCAGCAGCCTTGGGACTGTAACCATACCGGACGAGCAGTACTTC.

This sequence joins TRBV29-1 and TRBJ2-1, with 7 bases lining up with TRBD2. Germline-derived CDR1 and CDR2 are SQVTM and ANQGSEA. J gave up 12 bases and V 0 bases, and 5 bases lay outside the gene matches. CDR3 length: 12 amino acids. CDR3 sequence (DNA): TGCAGCGTTGAAGATGGGAGGGGCTGGCAGTTCTTC. Its protein product is CSVEDGRGWQFF.

The rearrangement uses TRBV19 and TRBJ2-1, with TRBD1 matching 10 bases. V was pared by 7 bases and J by 7 bases, with 10 bases of the junction left unmatched. Germline V gene data show CDR1 as LNHDA and CDR2 as SQIVND (reference sequence). This CDR3 contains 15 residues. DNA of the CDR3: TGTGCCAGTATGACACCCGGGACAGGGGTAAATGAGCAGTTCTTC. This encodes CASMTPGTGVNEQFF. The entire variable domain, with the rest obtained from reference TRBV19 and TRBJ2-1, is as follows: DGGITQSPKYLFRKEGQNVTLSCEQNLNHDAMYWYRQDPGQGLRLIYYSQIVNDFQKGDIAEGYSVSREKKESFPLTVTSAQKNPTAFYLCASMTPGTGVNEQFFGPGTRLTVL.

The chain links TRBV9 to TRBJ2-7, with TRBD2 matching over 8 bases. The V gene's germline CDR1 is SGDLS and CDR2 YYNGEE. This CDR3 contains 16 residues. V gave up 0 bases and J gave up 3 bases; unmatched junction bases: 8. CDR3 nucleotides: TGTGCCAGCAGCGTAGGAGGTAGCGGGACGAACTACGAGCAGTACTTC. This encodes CASSVGGSGTNYEQYF.

The chain employs TRBV7-6 and TRBJ1-2, with TRBD1 matching 7 bases. The CDR3 sequence is 14 residues long. Per germline, CDR1 SGHVS and CDR2 FNYEAQ. J lost 3 bases, V lost 5 bases, and 6 bases had no gene match. The CDR3 DNA sequence: TGTGCCAGCAGCGGCGGGGACAGCCACTATGGCTACACCTTC. Protein sequence: CASSGGDSHYGYTF. The variable domain in full, completed from reference TRBV7-6 and TRBJ1-2, reads GAGVSQSPRYKVTKRGQDVALRCDPISGHVSLYWYRQALGQGPEFLTYFNYEAQQDKSGLPNDRFSAERPEGSISTLTIQRTEQRDSAMYRCASSGGDSHYGYTFGSGTRLTVV.

The chain combines TRBV6-2 or TRBV6-3 with TRBJ2-1; TRBD2 matches 8 bases. The CDR3 is 14 amino acids. The germline gives CDR1 MNHEY, CDR2 SVGEGT. Germline trimming cut 2 bases from V and 9 bases from J; bases unmatched to any gene: 6. CDR3 nucleotides: TGTGCCAGCAGTTACGACGGGAGGGGGGGTGAGCAGTTCTTC. This gives the protein CASSYDGRGGEQFF.

The table lists this clone with a few counts. The chain carries TRBV28 and TRBJ1-5; TRBD1 might be the D (6 bases). The CDR3 is made up of 16 amino acids. V dropped 6 bases and J dropped 0 bases, with 15 bases sitting between them. Germline lookup yields CDR1 MDHEN and CDR2 SYDVKM. CDR3 amino acids: CASSLRGQSSNQPQHF. In nucleotides, the CDR3 is TGTGCCAGCAGCCTACGAGGACAGTCTAGCAATCAGCCCCAGCATTTT.

This chain joins TRBV5-1 and TRBJ2-5; 9 nucleotides line up with TRBD1. Germline-derived CDR1 and CDR2 are SGHRS and YFSETQ. There are 16 residues in the CDR3. V lost 0 bases and J lost 5; bases outside the gene matches: 8. CDR3 coding DNA: TGCGCCAGCAGCTTGGCCTTAACAGGGGGCACTGAGACCCAGTACTTC. Its translation is CASSLALTGGTETQYF. Using reference TRBV5-1 and TRBJ2-5 for the parts outside the CDR3, the full variable domain is KAGVTQTPRYLIKTRGQQVTLSCSPISGHRSVSWYQQTPGQGLQFLFEYFSETQRNKGNFPGRFSGRQFSNSRSEMNVSTLELGDSALYLCASSLALTGGTETQYFGPGTRLLVL.

CDR3 residues: CASSYESSLEQYF. The CDR3 DNA reads TGTGCCAGCAGTTACGAGTCTAGCCTCGAGCAGTACTTC. The chain uses TRBV6-5 and TRBJ2-7; perhaps TRBD2 as D (5 bases). There are 13 residues in the CDR3. V was shortened by 2 bases and J by 6 bases, with 11 bases between the two germline ends. Germline values: CDR1 MNHEY, CDR2 SVGAGI.

This clone has more than one count but fewer than ten. The V and J genes are TRBV4-1 and TRBJ1-2; possibly TRBD1 for D (6 bases). The germline V gene encodes CDR1 MGHRA and CDR2 YSYEKL. The length of the CDR3 is 14 residues. Trimming removed 5 bases at V and 8 bases at J, with 18 bases between. This chain's CDR3 is CASSGNRAGRGYTF. The CDR3 bases are TGCGCCAGCAGCGGTAACAGGGCAGGTCGAGGCTACACCTTC.

The rearrangement uses TRBV18 and TRBJ2-5; D unclear. The germline V and J ends were trimmed by 3 bases and 3 bases, with 11 bases remaining between them. Germline loops: CDR1 KGHSH, CDR2 LQKENI. The CDR3 runs to 14 residues. For the CDR3, the DNA is TGTGCCAGCTCACCGAATTCGGTTGAAGAGACCCAGTACTTC. Its protein is CASSPNSVEETQYF.

This chain connects TRBV5-4 to TRBJ1-2; D gene uncertain. Looked up from germline, CDR1 is SGHNT and CDR2 is YYREEE (reference sequence). The CDR3 extends over 14 amino acids. V gave up 7 bases and J gave up 4 bases, with 17 bases separating them. CDR3 protein: CASSLTQAGYGYTF. The DNA for the CDR3 is TGTGCCAGCTCCTTGACTCAAGCCGGCTATGGCTACACCTTC. Filled out from reference TRBV5-4 and TRBJ1-2, the complete variable domain reads ETGVTQSPTHLIKTRGQQVTLRCSSQSGHNTVSWYQQALGQGPQFIFQYYREEENGRGNFPPRFSGLQFPNYSSELNVNALELDDSALYLCASSLTQAGYGYTFGSGTRLTVV.

The rearrangement joins TRBV29-1 to TRBJ2-1; D may be TRBD2 (5 bases). CDR3 length equals 14 residues. The V gene's germline CDR1 is SQVTM and CDR2 ANQGSEA. Trimming took off 7 bases at V and 4 bases at J, with 17 bases between the two ends. The CDR3 DNA is TGCAGCGCAGGTGTCTCAGGAGGTTACAATGAGCAGTTCTTC. The encoded protein is CSAGVSGGYNEQFF.

V usage is TRBV11-2 and J usage is TRBJ2-1, with 9 bases identical to TRBD1. In germline, CDR1 is SGHAT, CDR2 FQNNGV. CDR3 length equals 16 residues. V shed 1 base and J 6 bases; nucleotides not matched to a gene: 7. The CDR3 protein is CASSLGGTGRSNEQFF. Here the CDR3 DNA reads TGTGCCAGCAGCTTAGGTGGGACAGGGAGGTCCAATGAGCAGTTCTTC.

The V and J genes are TRBV15 and TRBJ2-5; a weak D match, TRBD2 (7 bases). The CDR3 sequence is 15 residues long. Germline CDR1 is LNHNV and CDR2 is YYDKDF (reference sequence). With 0 bases removed from V and 2 bases from J, the gap between germline ends came to 10 bases. CDR3 DNA: TGTGCCACCAGCAGAGATCGGGGGGCGCAAGAGACCCAGTACTTC. This encodes CATSRDRGAQETQYF.

This chain links TRBV28 with TRBJ2-6; D is unresolved. V dropped 10 bases and J dropped 5 bases, with 12 bases sitting between them. Germline CDR1 is MDHEN and CDR2 is SYDVKM. This CDR3 has 13 residues. The CDR3 bases are TGTGCCATTTCAGGTCTCTGGGCCAACGTCCTGACTTTC. It specifies CAISGLWANVLTF.

The rearrangement links TRBV5-8 to TRBJ2-3; D ambiguous. The germline gives CDR1 SGHTS, CDR2 YDEGEE. This CDR3 has 13 amino acids. The V end was cut by 4 bases, the J end by 2 bases, with 8 bases between. The CDR3 sequence: CASSMALTDTQYF. In nucleotides, the CDR3 is TGTGCCAGCAGCATGGCACTCACAGATACGCAGTATTTT.

V and J are TRBV27 and TRBJ1-5; 7 bases align to TRBD1. Germline CDR1 MNHEY, CDR2 SMNVEV (reference sequence). The CDR3 spans 13 residues. Trimming cost V 5 bases and J 5 bases; bases outside gene matches: 3. The chain's CDR3 is CASSRDSHQPQHF. The DNA of the CDR3 is TGTGCCAGCAGTAGGGACAGCCATCAGCCCCAGCATTTT.

The chain has TRBV6-6 and TRBJ1-3; 7 bases agree with TRBD1. Germline V CDR1 and CDR2: MNHNY, SVGAGI (reference sequence). CDR3 length: 17 residues. V lost 5 bases, J lost 1 base, and 11 bases stayed unmatched. The CDR3 DNA sequence: TGTGCCAGCAGTCAACAGGGGATCAACCCGTCTGGAAACACCATATATTTT. It specifies CASSQQGINPSGNTIYF.

The chain has TRBV5-6 and TRBJ2-7, with 9 bases matching TRBD1. Trimming removed 1 base from V and 3 bases from J; junction bases left unmatched: 5. In germline, CDR1 is SGHDT, CDR2 YYEEEE. The CDR3 is 15 residues long. The CDR3 sequence is CASSLPDRGSYEQYF. Here the CDR3 DNA reads TGTGCCAGCAGCTTGCCGGACAGGGGAAGCTACGAGCAGTACTTC.

The V and J genes are TRBV2 and TRBJ2-5; a weak D match, TRBD1 (5 bases). The CDR3 runs to 15 residues. Germline assignment: CDR1 SNHLY and CDR2 FYNNEI. V was pared by 6 bases and J by 5 bases, with 19 bases between. CDR3 in amino acids: CASRRSKGPEETQYF. CDR3 DNA: TGTGCCAGCAGGAGGTCCAAGGGGCCGGAGGAGACCCAGTACTTC.

This chain connects TRBV3-1 (or the pseudogene TRBV3-2) to TRBJ1-2; no clear D gene. V was pared by 4 bases and J by 7 bases, with 13 bases between. Germline-derived CDR1 and CDR2 are LGHDT and YNNKEL (reference sequence). This CDR3 is built from 13 residues. CDR3 sequence reads: CASSRPEGSGYTF. In DNA form, the CDR3 reads TGTGCCAGCAGCCGCCCGGAGGGCTCTGGCTACACCTTC.

This chain links TRBV28 with TRBJ2-7, with TRBD1 identical over 7 bases. This CDR3 has 15 amino acids. V dropped 6 bases and J dropped 5; count of bases not matched to a gene: 13. Per the germline V gene, CDR1 is MDHEN and CDR2 is SYDVKM. CDR3 coding DNA: TGTGCCAGCAGCTCCCAGACAGGGTACGGTCACGAGCAGTACTTC. Protein sequence: CASSSQTGYGHEQYF.

The gene calls are TRBV5-1 and TRBJ2-3; 8 bases are a match to TRBD1. This CDR3 is 15 amino acids long. The germline gives CDR1 SGHRS, CDR2 YFSETQ. The junction had 6 bases not matched to a gene; V was cut back by 4 bases and J by 2 bases. CDR3 protein: CASSPTGGYTDTQYF. As DNA, the CDR3 is TGCGCCAGCAGCCCAACAGGGGGGTACACAGATACGCAGTATTTT. Looking up the rest from reference TRBV5-1 and TRBJ2-3 gives the full variable domain: KAGVTQTPRYLIKTRGQQVTLSCSPISGHRSVSWYQQTPGQGLQFLFEYFSETQRNKGNFPGRFSGRQFSNSRSEMNVSTLELGDSALYLCASSPTGGYTDTQYFGPGTRLTVL.

This clone was seen more than once but under ten times. V and J are TRBV5-1 and TRBJ2-1, with D possibly TRBD2 on 6 matching bases. The V and J ends lost 4 bases and 6 bases respectively, with 17 bases between them. Looked up from germline, CDR1 is SGHRS and CDR2 is YFSETQ. The CDR3 sequence is 15 residues long. This CDR3 reads CASSPTASAGNEQFF. The CDR3, as DNA: TGCGCCAGCAGCCCCACGGCTAGCGCGGGCAATGAGCAGTTCTTC.

The genes are TRBV7-3 and TRBJ2-1; tentatively, D is TRBD1 (6 bases). V lost 5 bases and J 2 bases, leaving 13 bases between the germline ends. The CDR3 length is 15 residues. Germline V gene sequence: CDR1 SGHTA, CDR2 FQGTGA. The CDR3 sequence: CASSPRRTAYNEQFF. The CDR3 region has the DNA TGTGCCAGCAGCCCCCGGCGGACAGCCTACAATGAGCAGTTCTTC.

The chain joins TRBV21-1 to TRBJ2-2; the table's D call, TRBD1, has no DNA check behind it. TRBV21-1 is noted as a pseudogene. The CDR3 sequence is 19 residues long. CDR3 sequence (DNA): TGTGCCAGCAGCCGTAGCCCGCTTTGGGACAGCAGAAACACCGGGGAGCTGTTTTTT. Translating gives CASSRSPLWDSRNTGELFF.

The V gene is TRBV15, the J gene TRBJ1-3; TRBD1 matches at 7 bases. CDR3 size: 16 residues. The V gene end was trimmed by 3 bases and the J gene end by 2 bases; junction bases not matched to a gene: 7. Germline CDR1 reads LNHNV; CDR2 reads YYDKDF (reference sequence). CDR3 amino acids: CATSSLRDRTGNTIYF. The CDR3 DNA reads TGTGCCACCAGCAGTCTCCGGGACAGAACTGGAAACACCATATATTTT.

This chain links TRBV10-1 with TRBJ2-1; TRBD1 agrees at 10 bases. J lost 6 bases, V lost 6 bases, and 11 bases had no gene match. Germline CDR1 and CDR2: WNHNN and SYGVQD (reference sequence). CDR3 length: 16 amino acids. For the CDR3, the DNA is TGCGCCAGCAGGATCGGGACAGGGGTCAGTAGCAATGAGCAGTTCTTC. Translation gives CASRIGTGVSSNEQFF.